These 27 T cell receptor beta chains originate from one sample sequenced in a study of cytotoxic CD8 clonotypes in ibrutinib-treated CLL. Assay: immunoSEQ multiplex PCR; the TCRdb copy retains only in-frame clones and omits some. The sample consists of over 65,000 clones, 68% of them appearing once. Sample: PBMCs, taken after 12 months of ibrutinib treatment. Source of these receptors: a human donor with chronic lymphocytic leukemia.

This chain connects TRBV10-2 to TRBJ2-6, with 8 positions matching TRBD1. With 5 bases clipped from V and 8 bases from J, the junction kept 5 bases outside the gene matches. The germline CDR1 and CDR2 sequences are WSHSY and SAAADI. This CDR3 region has 14 residues. CDR3 DNA: TGCGCCAGCAGTCCCAACAGGGGGTCCAACGTCCTGACTTTC. Translated, it gives CASSPNRGSNVLTF.

The chain recombines TRBV14 with TRBJ2-5; no reliable D call. CDR1 is SGHDN and CDR2 is FVKESK in the germline V gene. The CDR3 runs 13 residues. Between the trimmed V and J ends, which lost 2 bases and 4 bases, there was a span of 8 bases. CDR3 in DNA: TGTGCCAGCAGCCAAAGCTTGTTAGAGACCCAGTACTTC. Translation: CASSQSLLETQYF.

This chain joins TRBV4-3 and TRBJ1-1; the D gene is possibly TRBD1 (5 bases). The CDR3 is 15 residues long. Germline V gene lookup returns CDR1 LGHNA and CDR2 YSLEER. With 2 bases removed from V and 3 bases from J, the gap between germline ends came to 13 bases. CDR3 in amino acids: CASSQLGIGDTEAFF. DNA for the CDR3: TGCGCCAGCAGCCAATTGGGAATAGGGGACACTGAAGCTTTCTTT.

This clone was observed a few times. The chain has TRBV6-1 and TRBJ1-1, with no clear D. CDR3 length: 14 amino acids. Looked up from germline, CDR1 is MNHNS and CDR2 is SASEGT. V shed 2 bases and J shed 1 base, with 8 bases lying between them. The CDR3 loop reads CASSETGANTEAFF. CDR3 DNA sequence: TGTGCCAGCAGTGAAACGGGAGCGAACACTGAAGCTTTCTTT.

This chain uses TRBV18 with TRBJ1-2; unclear D gene. The V gene's germline CDR1 is KGHSH and CDR2 LQKENI. Deletions cut 0 bases from V and 8 bases from J, with 16 bases between. The length of the CDR3 is 15 residues. In DNA form, the CDR3 reads TGTGCCAGCTCACCACCGGTGGGTCAAATCCGGGGCTACACCTTC. As protein: CASSPPVGQIRGYTF.

V usage is TRBV11-2 and J usage is TRBJ1-1; D gene uncertain. Trimming took off 1 base at V and 5 bases at J, with 5 bases between the two ends. CDR3 length equals 12 residues. Germline CDR1 is SGHAT and CDR2 is FQNNGV. The CDR3 spells CASSLVGTEAFF. CDR3 sequence (DNA): TGTGCCAGCAGCTTAGTAGGAACTGAAGCTTTCTTT.

This clone has a handful of counts. The chain combines TRBV28 with TRBJ1-1, with 7 bases fitting TRBD1. This CDR3 region has 14 residues. V dropped 6 bases and J dropped 0; count of bases not matched to a gene: 4. Germline CDR1 MDHEN, CDR2 SYDVKM. The CDR3 sequence: CASRFRGLNTEAFF. In DNA form, the CDR3 reads TGTGCCAGCAGGTTCAGGGGGTTGAACACTGAAGCTTTCTTT.

The table lists this clone with a count of one. The chain combines TRBV4-3 with TRBJ2-2; D gene ambiguous. The CDR3 has 15 residues. V lost 0 bases to trimming and J lost 3 bases, with 8 bases between them. Germline CDR1 LGHNA, CDR2 YSLEER. The CDR3 sequence: CASSQDFQYTGELFF. The CDR3 DNA sequence: TGCGCCAGCAGCCAAGATTTCCAATACACCGGGGAGCTGTTTTTT.

CDR3 amino acids: CASLTGGNGYTF. The CDR3 DNA follows: TGTGCCAGTTTGACAGGCGGAAATGGCTACACCTTC. The chain is built from TRBV19 and TRBJ1-2; a weak D match, TRBD1 (6 bases). Trimming removed 8 bases at V and 6 bases at J, with 13 bases between. The V gene's germline CDR1 is LNHDA and CDR2 SQIVND (reference sequence). The CDR3 totals 12 residues.

The gene calls are TRBV19 and TRBJ1-2; 8 bases fit TRBD1. The CDR3 is 15 amino acids. J gave up 9 bases and V 5 bases, and 14 bases lay outside the gene matches. Germline assignment: CDR1 LNHDA and CDR2 SQIVND (reference sequence). The CDR3 nucleotides are TGTGCCAGTAGTTCAGAGAAACAGGGGGTTGGTCGCTACACCTTC. This codes for CASSSEKQGVGRYTF.

V usage is TRBV19 and J usage is TRBJ2-3; TRBD1 matches at 9 bases. CDR1 LNHDA and CDR2 SQIVND come from the germline V gene (reference sequence). The CDR3 sequence is 15 residues long. V trimming: 9 bases; J trimming: 0 bases; junction bases outside the gene matches: 7. The CDR3 reads CASADRGVSTDTQYF. In DNA form, the CDR3 reads TGTGCCAGCGCAGACAGGGGGGTTAGCACAGATACGCAGTATTTT.

The CDR3, as DNA: TGTGCCAGCAGCCCGACAGCCCAGCCTTACAATGAGCAGTTCTTC. Encoded protein: CASSPTAQPYNEQFF. The chain links TRBV6-4 to TRBJ2-1; possible D gene TRBD1, 5 bases. Trimming took off 6 bases at V and 4 bases at J, with 16 bases between the two ends. The CDR3 has 15 amino acids. The germline CDR1 and CDR2 sequences are MRHNA and SNTAGT.

This chain joins TRBV10-3 and TRBJ1-1, with 7 bases lining up with TRBD1. The CDR3 runs to 15 residues. The germline CDR1 and CDR2 sequences are ENHRY and SYGVKD. V was clipped by 5 bases and J by 3 bases; unmatched bases: 9. For the CDR3, the DNA is TGTGCCATCAGTACAGGGGTCAGGGTCGACACTGAAGCTTTCTTT. Its protein is CAISTGVRVDTEAFF.

This rearrangement joins TRBV5-1 to TRBJ1-4; 9 bases fit TRBD1. Germline-derived CDR1 and CDR2 are SGHRS and YFSETQ. This CDR3 is built from 17 residues. V lost 4 bases and J lost 5; bases outside the gene matches: 12. The CDR3 nucleotides read TGCGCCAGCAGCCATGTCCCGGGACAGGGAGAGAATGAAAAACTGTTTTTT. It codes for CASSHVPGQGENEKLFF. Complete variable domain (other parts from reference TRBV5-1 and TRBJ1-4): KAGVTQTPRYLIKTRGQQVTLSCSPISGHRSVSWYQQTPGQGLQFLFEYFSETQRNKGNFPGRFSGRQFSNSRSEMNVSTLELGDSALYLCASSHVPGQGENEKLFFGSGTQLSVL.

This clone came up a few times. This sequence joins TRBV27 and TRBJ1-2, with 7 bases lining up with TRBD1. Germline CDR1 reads MNHEY; CDR2 reads SMNVEV (reference sequence). The V segment lost 3 bases and the J segment 3 bases; nucleotides outside the gene matches: 1. The CDR3 has 13 residues. The CDR3 DNA reads TGTGCCAGCAGTTTCGACAGGGACTATGGCTACACCTTC. This sequence encodes CASSFDRDYGYTF.

This clone appeared a few times. The chain uses TRBV28 and TRBJ1-2; D remains ambiguous. CDR3 length: 10 amino acids. V lost 6 bases to trimming and J lost 11 bases, with 10 bases between them. Germline V lookup: CDR1 MDHEN, CDR2 SYDVKM. CDR3 amino acids: CASSGLRYTF. CDR3 DNA: TGTGCCAGCAGCGGGTTGCGATACACCTTC.

The chain combines TRBV7-9 with TRBJ1-4; perhaps TRBD1 as D (6 bases). The CDR3 covers 14 residues. V was cut by 5 bases and J by 7 bases, with 14 bases left in between. Germline V gives CDR1 SEHNR, CDR2 FQNEAQ (reference sequence). The CDR3 region has the DNA TGTGCCAGCAGCCGACAGGCCAACAGTGAAAAACTGTTTTTT. This sequence encodes CASSRQANSEKLFF.

The V call is TRBV13, the J call TRBJ2-3; no firm D call. Germline assignment: CDR1 PRHDT and CDR2 FYEKMQ (reference sequence). Trimming cost V 4 bases and J 1 base, with 9 bases left between them. This CDR3 contains 14 residues. The CDR3 DNA follows: TGTGCCAGCAGCTCGGGTATTCGCACAGATACGCAGTATTTT. Its translation: CASSSGIRTDTQYF.

The V call is TRBV27, the J call TRBJ1-1, with 10 bases aligning to TRBD1. CDR1 and CDR2 from the germline V gene are MNHEY and SMNVEV (reference sequence). With 4 bases clipped from V and 5 bases from J, the junction kept 13 bases outside the gene matches. This CDR3 has 17 amino acids. CDR3: CASSSRDRGIMGTEAFF. In DNA, the CDR3 is TGTGCCAGCAGTTCCCGGGACAGGGGCATAATGGGGACTGAAGCTTTCTTT.

This clone was seen only once. The rearrangement uses TRBV7-2 and TRBJ1-5, with unresolved D. V lost 9 bases and J 4 bases, leaving 19 bases between the germline ends. Looked up from germline, CDR1 is SGHTA and CDR2 is FQGNSA. This CDR3 comprises 15 residues. The CDR3 DNA reads as TGTGCCAGTAGTCCAGAGCCGGGAAGGAATCAGCCCCAGCATTTT. Translation gives CASSPEPGRNQPQHF.

The V and J genes are TRBV5-1 and TRBJ1-1; D ambiguous. CDR1 and CDR2 from the germline V gene are SGHRS and YFSETQ. This CDR3 is built from 16 residues. With 3 bases removed from V and 0 bases from J, the gap between germline ends came to 15 bases. The CDR3 reads CASSSTPTGMNTEAFF. The CDR3 region has the DNA TGCGCCAGCAGCTCCACCCCCACGGGGATGAACACTGAAGCTTTCTTT.

This clone was picked up a small number of times. CDR3 bases: TGTGCCAGCAGTTTGCCAGGGAATGATAATTCACCCCTCCACTTT. This encodes CASSLPGNDNSPLHF. This rearrangement joins TRBV28 to TRBJ1-6; the D gene is possibly TRBD1 (5 bases). Trimming pared 3 bases from V and 5 bases from J, leaving 11 bases between. The CDR3 has 15 amino acids. Germline-derived CDR1 and CDR2 are MDHEN and SYDVKM.

This chain links TRBV7-9 with TRBJ2-3; the D gene could be TRBD1 or TRBD2 (6 bases each). The CDR3 sequence is 13 residues long. The ends were cut back, 1 base at V and 6 bases at J, with 8 bases in the middle. CDR1 and CDR2 (germline): SEHNR, FQNEAQ (reference sequence). CDR3 residues: CASSLVGGDTQYF. The CDR3 DNA is TGTGCCAGCAGCTTAGTAGGGGGGGATACGCAGTATTTT.

The rearrangement joins TRBV11-2 to TRBJ2-5; a possible D gene is TRBD1 (5 bases). The CDR3 has 14 residues. Between the trimmed V and J ends, which lost 1 base and 5 bases, there was a span of 11 bases. From germline, CDR1 is SGHAT and CDR2 FQNNGV. The CDR3 DNA reads as TGTGCCAGCAGCTTAGCAGGGAACGATGAGACCCAGTACTTC. It encodes CASSLAGNDETQYF.

This rearrangement joins TRBV30 to TRBJ2-5, with 7 nucleotides matching TRBD2. V was pared by 3 bases and J by 5 bases, with 9 bases of the junction left unmatched. Germline V gene data show CDR1 as GTSNPN and CDR2 as SVGIG (reference sequence). This CDR3 has 14 amino acids. The chain's CDR3 is CAWSLKTSYETQYF. CDR3 nucleotide sequence: TGTGCCTGGAGCCTCAAGACTAGCTACGAGACCCAGTACTTC.

This clone showed up many times. The chain links TRBV5-1 to TRBJ1-6; possibly TRBD1 for D (6 bases). The CDR3 covers 15 residues. Trimming stripped 0 bases from V and 7 bases from J, with 11 bases between. Germline V gene lookup returns CDR1 SGHRS and CDR2 YFSETQ. This chain's CDR3 is CASSLAQGHNSPLHF. Written as DNA, the CDR3 is TGCGCCAGCAGCTTGGCCCAGGGACACAATTCACCCCTCCACTTT.

This sequence joins TRBV30 and TRBJ1-4, with D tentatively TRBD1 (5 bases). Looked up from germline, CDR1 is GTSNPN and CDR2 is SVGIG (reference sequence). V lost 7 bases to trimming and J lost 8 bases, with 20 bases between them. The CDR3 spans 14 residues. CDR3 in amino acids: CALGAGADDEKLFF. DNA for the CDR3: TGTGCCTTAGGGGCCGGTGCGGATGACGAAAAACTGTTTTTT.